One and the same sample provided the 32 T cell receptor beta chains below, sequenced in a study of T cells expressing NK-cell markers. From its re-call of the 5' RACE reads, TCRdb lists each CDR3 protein once, without DNA. Reported are over 120,000 distinct CDR3 sequences; the ten largest clones contain approximately 12%. The sequenced sample was blood T cells: a sorted CD56 or NKG2C T cell subset, CD4+ or CD8+ T cells, or bulk PBMC T cells (not recorded which). All receptors come from a man younger than 35 in good health.

The V call is TRBV6-1, the J call TRBJ1-1; TCRdb's D call of TRBD1 is untestable without DNA. This CDR3 region has 14 residues. Germline V lookup: CDR1 MNHNS, CDR2 SASEGT. The CDR3 reads CASSPGQQNTEAFF.

V and J are TRBV15 and TRBJ1-1. The CDR3 sequence is 15 residues long. Germline V gene data show CDR1 as LNHNV and CDR2 as YYDKDF (reference sequence). The CDR3 region is CATSSSMIGNTEAFF.

The chain couples TRBV11-1 to TRBJ2-1; no DNA is available, so the TRBD2 call from TCRdb remains unchecked. In germline, CDR1 is SGHAT, CDR2 FQDESV (reference sequence). There are 17 residues in the CDR3. CDR3 sequence: CASSDWRGGITYNEQFF.

V is TRBV28 and J is TRBJ2-7. CDR1 is MDHEN, CDR2 SYDVKM, per germline. There are 14 residues in the CDR3. Here the CDR3 reads CASRLEPNSYEQYF.

This chain links TRBV5-1 with TRBJ2-7; no DNA is available, so the TRBD2 call from TCRdb remains unchecked. This CDR3 has 15 residues. The germline gives CDR1 SGHRS, CDR2 YFSETQ. The CDR3 protein is CASSSSLAGDYEQYF.

This chain joins TRBV7-8 and TRBJ2-2; TCRdb's assignment of TRBD1 cannot be checked, as there is no DNA. CDR3 length: 13 residues. From germline, CDR1 is SGHVS and CDR2 FQNEAQ. The CDR3 region is CASSLSRSGELFF.

CDR3: CASRLPGGNTEAFF. The chain recombines TRBV6-2 or TRBV6-3 with TRBJ1-1; without DNA, the TCRdb call of TRBD1 cannot be checked. Germline loops: CDR1 MNHEY, CDR2 SVGEGT. CDR3 length equals 14 residues.

This rearrangement joins TRBV4-1 to TRBJ1-5; TCRdb lists TRBD1, though no DNA is available to test this call. Germline lookup yields CDR1 MGHRA and CDR2 YSYEKL. The CDR3 has 15 amino acids. CDR3 protein: CASSPTRGRAQPQHF.

V usage is TRBV29-1 and J usage is TRBJ2-7; TCRdb selects TRBD2, and the lack of DNA leaves this call unchecked. The length of the CDR3 is 14 residues. Germline CDR1 and CDR2: SQVTM and ANQGSEA. The CDR3: CSVELPGPTYEQYF.

This chain links TRBV11-2 with TRBJ2-1. This CDR3 region has 12 residues. Per the germline V gene, CDR1 is SGHAT and CDR2 is FQNNGV. The chain's CDR3 is CASSLGYMEQFF.

The chain uses TRBV20-1 and TRBJ2-2; the D call from TCRdb, TRBD1, cannot be confirmed without DNA. The CDR3 has 14 residues. Germline CDR1 and CDR2: DFQATT and SNEGSKA (reference sequence). The chain's CDR3 is CSARGTPNTGELFF.

The chain has TRBV27 and TRBJ2-7; as DNA is missing, the TRBD1 call by TCRdb cannot be tested. Per the germline V gene, CDR1 is MNHEY and CDR2 is SMNVEV (reference sequence). The CDR3 sequence is 14 residues long. This CDR3 is CASSTGQYSYEQYF.

The chain joins TRBV24-1 to TRBJ2-1; TCRdb outputs TRBD1, but without DNA this stays unchecked. The germline V gene has CDR1 KGHDR and CDR2 SFDVKD. This CDR3 has 13 amino acids. The CDR3: CATSEGVYNEQFF.

The chain employs TRBV11-1 and TRBJ2-6; the D gene TCRdb calls, TRBD2, cannot be checked with no DNA. This CDR3 is 19 amino acids long. CDR1 is SGHAT, CDR2 FQDESV, per germline (reference sequence). The CDR3 sequence is CASSLALTGTIAGANVLTF.

V and J are TRBV4-1 and TRBJ1-1. Germline V lookup: CDR1 MGHRA, CDR2 YSYEKL. The CDR3 totals 15 residues. The CDR3 region is CASSQTVIMNTEAFF.

This chain uses TRBV11-2 with TRBJ1-4. The CDR3 extends over 16 amino acids. Looked up from germline, CDR1 is SGHAT and CDR2 is FQNNGV. The CDR3 loop reads CASSLEPGPTNEKLFF.

The chain couples TRBV29-1 to TRBJ2-1; TCRdb gives TRBD2 as the D gene, but with no DNA this cannot be confirmed. CDR3 length: 14 residues. Germline loops: CDR1 SQVTM, CDR2 ANQGSEA. This CDR3 reads CSHMTSGNFDEQFF.

This chain links TRBV7-9 with TRBJ2-1. CDR1 is SEHNR and CDR2 is FQNEAQ in the germline V gene (reference sequence). This CDR3 region has 11 residues. This chain's CDR3 is CASSSGPEQFF.

The rearrangement joins TRBV12-3 or TRBV12-4 to TRBJ2-5; with no DNA, the TCRdb D assignment of TRBD1 cannot be verified. The CDR3 length is 13 residues. This CDR3 reads CASSLVGEETQYF.

J is TRBJ2-7 and V is TRBV6-1; the D call of TRBD1 rests on TCRdb alone, since no DNA is present to check it. The CDR3 extends over 14 amino acids. In germline, CDR1 is MNHNS, CDR2 SASEGT. CDR3 loop: CASRETGRSNEQYF.

This CDR3 reads CASSHPSGSFNEQFF. The chain joins TRBV4-1 to TRBJ2-1; TCRdb designates TRBD2, a call that cannot be tested without DNA. This CDR3 has 15 residues. Germline CDR1 reads MGHRA; CDR2 reads YSYEKL.

V usage is TRBV6-6 and J usage is TRBJ2-5. CDR3 length equals 13 residues. The germline V gene has CDR1 MNHNY and CDR2 SVGAGI (reference sequence). CDR3 protein: CASSWGMQETQYF.

The rearrangement uses TRBV7-9 and TRBJ2-1; TCRdb designates TRBD1, a call that cannot be tested without DNA. Germline values: CDR1 SEHNR, CDR2 FQNEAQ (reference sequence). The CDR3 extends over 16 amino acids. The CDR3: CASSFLPGQGIREQFF.

The chain recombines TRBV30 with TRBJ1-1. The CDR3 has 14 residues. Germline V gene sequence: CDR1 GTSNPN, CDR2 SVGIG (reference sequence). This CDR3 reads CAWSVTFPNTEAFF.

The genes are TRBV7-2 and TRBJ1-5. Germline CDR1 and CDR2: SGHTA and FQGNSA. CDR3 length: 15 residues. CDR3 region: CASSFNEGSNQPQHF.

This chain joins TRBV29-1 and TRBJ2-7. The CDR3 spans 11 residues. In germline, CDR1 is SQVTM, CDR2 ANQGSEA. CDR3 residues: CSVRSSYEQYF.

This chain connects TRBV7-3 to TRBJ2-1; without DNA, the TCRdb call of TRBD2 cannot be checked. Germline loops: CDR1 SGHTA, CDR2 FQGTGA. The CDR3 is made up of 18 amino acids. The CDR3 reads CASSLTPVSGRTYNEQFF. The entire variable domain, with the rest obtained from reference TRBV7-3 and TRBJ2-1, is as follows: GAGVSQTPSNKVTEKGKYVELRCDPISGHTALYWYRQSLGQGPEFLIYFQGTGAADDSGLPNDRFFAVRPEGSVSTLKIQRTERGDSAVYLCASSLTPVSGRTYNEQFFGPGTRLTVL.

V gene TRBV6-5 combines with J gene TRBJ2-1; the D gene TCRdb calls, TRBD2, cannot be checked with no DNA. The CDR3 has 17 residues. In germline, CDR1 is MNHEY, CDR2 SVGAGI. The CDR3 protein is CASSYPRGGGRRDEQFF.

This rearrangement joins TRBV11-1 to TRBJ2-3; TCRdb outputs TRBD2, but without DNA this stays unchecked. The germline V gene has CDR1 SGHAT and CDR2 FQDESV (reference sequence). CDR3 length equals 19 residues. The chain's CDR3 is CASSPPLAGGPQSTDTQYF.

The V gene is TRBV7-8, the J gene TRBJ2-1; TCRdb proposes TRBD2, but this gene call is untestable without DNA. The CDR3 consists of 17 residues. Germline V lookup: CDR1 SGHVS, CDR2 FQNEAQ. The CDR3 reads CASSLVSTRLADNEQFF.

The V and J genes are TRBV28 and TRBJ2-5; with no DNA, the TCRdb D assignment of TRBD1 cannot be verified. This CDR3 is 14 amino acids long. From germline, CDR1 is MDHEN and CDR2 SYDVKM. This CDR3 is CASSLLGSQETQYF.

V and J are TRBV12-3 or TRBV12-4 and TRBJ2-4; TCRdb lists TRBD2, though no DNA is available to test this call. This CDR3 has 13 amino acids. The CDR3 sequence is CASSSGLVNIQYF.